The table lists the clone carrying this T cell receptor beta chain with a count of one. The antigen is not known. The donors, aged about 6 to 90, were healthy Caucasians from Russia. For the second PCR, which ran for 7 to 11 cycles, a sample-barcoded 5' primer and a J-beta primer mix were used. TCRdb reanalysed the 5' RACE reads using MiXCR and keeps one entry per CDR3 protein. Of some 1.1 million distinct CDR3 sequences in the sample, less than 45% were seen once. The V end was cut by 0 bases, the J end by 0 bases, with 8 bases between. Germline CDR1 and CDR2: KGHSH and LQKENI. The CDR3 is 15 amino acids. This entry belongs to a study of blood T cells in healthy people across ages. Study-wide points: Long-lived donors exceeded aged donors in naive CD4+ cells and diversity.

This clonotype was sampled from a young man in good health. Sequencing was done on a sample of blood. This chain links TRBV18 with TRBJ1-2, with D unclear. CDR3 protein: CASSPPAGANYGYTF. The CDR3 DNA reads TGTGCCAGCTCACCACCTGCCGGAGCTAACTATGGCTACACCTTC.